This TCR beta chain was identified during a study of beta chain features in type 1 diabetes (dated by TCRdb to the late 2010s). Study-level background: Mean age, gender distribution, total cell number and subset yield were not different between patients and healthy donors. A total of some 110 million sorted cells were examined across all samples, and the number of cells per subset was strongly correlated with RNA yield. The study compared the TCRB repertoires of sorted circulating CD4+ T cell subsets in recently diagnosed type 1 diabetes patients with those in matched healthy donors. Naive and central memory subsets were obtained from all 28 donors, but regulatory and stem cell-like memory subsets were isolated from only 8 patients and roughly eight healthy donors. Findings and caveats that apply to the study as a whole: Sequencing cDNA rather than genomic DNA could over-represent highly expressing activated cells, although activation and CD3 levels did not differ between groups. Shorter templates might have been favored by PCR, but patient and control samples were amplified and corrected together, so both groups would have been affected equally by any skew. Patients with type 1 diabetes made fewer insertions and deleted more nucleotides at VDJ recombination sites, implying thymic rearrangement abnormalities. The naive, central memory and regulatory TCRB repertoires appeared to resemble one another more closely among patients than among healthy donors. Only small numbers of individuals were included in the HLA sub-analyses, which left unresolved whether HLA type had any influence on TCRB rearrangement. In all four CD4+ subsets, TCRB CDR3 length was moderately but significantly shorter in type 1 diabetes patients.

This clone was counted only a few times. This clone's antigen is unknown. No base quality information exists; no much larger clone differs at one position. Each donor gave one peripheral blood draw, averaging approximately 0.12 L, which was collected into heparinised tubes. Using a panel that included CD45RO, CCR7, CD25, CD127, CD95 and CD27, naive, central memory, regulatory and stem cell-like memory CD4+ T cells were sorted on a BD FACSAria II. A purity above 95% was achieved for all sorted populations. PBMCs were isolated immediately by Lymphoprep density gradient centrifugation and stained directly without culture. Samples were stained and sorted in pairs, with one healthy donor and one patient per experiment, so that batch effects were minimized. A distance of 16 bases separates the germline ends of V and J, which lose 3 bases and 2 bases respectively. CDR1 and CDR2, per the germline V gene, are MNHEY and SVGAGI. The CDR3 runs 16 amino acids, cysteine and phenylalanine included. The only DNA kept is the CDR3, 48 bases in frame from the first base.

The High Capacity cDNA Reverse Transcription Kit was used to reverse transcribe all of the isolated RNA, meaning that expressed TCRB transcripts were what got sequenced. Deep immunoSEQ sequencing was applied to naive, central memory and regulatory T cell samples, giving an average of roughly 3.5 million total reads per sample. Sorted cells were lysed in RLT buffer and RNA was extracted with DNase-treated RNeasy Micro or Mini kits, depending on cell number. Each cell subset was processed on its own to prevent cross-contamination, while patient and healthy donor samples were processed together. The immunoSEQ multiplex PCR was used to amplify TCRB sequences from cDNA, yielding 87-bp fragments that span the CDR3 region. Sequencing of the amplicons was done on the Illumina HiSeq platform. The paper's processing steps were these. PCR bias was corrected computationally using synthetic template baselines, and reads within Hamming distance 2 were collapsed, with unmergeable singletons discarded. Reads were aligned against IMGT so that V, D and J genes, CDR3 length and insertions or deletions at six rearrangement sites could be assigned. Within each subset, clonotype counts were normalized to sorted cell number, and only after that were true diversity and Gini coefficients computed with the tcR R package. The overlap coefficient, calculated on TCRB nucleotide sequences, was used to measure repertoire sharing. As a proxy for the pre-selection repertoire, out-of-frame TCRB sequences from naive cells were analyzed. In TCRdb, the immuneACCESS table is reduced to in-frame sequences with V and J assigned. These tables do not hold every clone; where another copy was compared, an unresolved V gene accounts for under half, and the others remain unexplained. Clone size and V and J calls were adopted from that table, with D and trimming inferred from the DNA. The sample table holds hundreds of thousands of clones, of which 15% to 20% were seen once. The ten largest clones take up 0.02% to 0.025% of the sample.

The TCR originated in a woman aged 18 to 35 in good health. The chain is assembled from TRBV6-5 and TRBJ1-2; the D gene is unclear. Sequencing was done on a sample of naive CD4+ T cells from blood. The meaning of the sample's cell subset or site label: true naive CD4+ T cells. Read as DNA, the sequence is TGTGCCAGCAGTTATGGCGGAGGAGGGCGCAACTATGGCTACACCTTC. Its protein product is CASSYGGGGRNYGYTF.